Here is one T cell receptor beta chain with its context. The protocol was immunoSEQ multiplex PCR, while the TCRdb copy is restricted to in-frame clones and leaves out a portion. Of tens of thousands of clones in the sample, roughly 91% are singletons; the top ten hold roughly 0.38%. The sample comes from a study of technical replicates of blood from a few donors. The length of the CDR3 is 17 residues. Trimming cost V 7 bases and J 4 bases; bases outside gene matches: 16. CDR1 is KGHSH and CDR2 is LQKENI in the germline V gene. Input material: T cells isolated from PBMCs. The receptor comes from a human donor in good health. Some clones in this sample may be carry-over from other donors' samples. This sequence joins TRBV18 and TRBJ2-1; 7 bases align to TRBD1. The CDR3 DNA reads TGTGCCAGCTTTTCGAATGAGGGGGCTATTCCTTACAATGAGCAGTTCTTC. It encodes CASFSNEGAIPYNEQFF.